This T cell receptor (beta chain) is drawn from a study of T cell responses to AZD1222 COVID-19 vaccine. Points from the study as a whole: The donors showed a predominance of white British ancestry and of females, with possible underestimation of clonal diversity. Samples come after the peak T cell response, not at day 14.

Of note for this clone: Its antigen is still unknown.

TCRdb's table, derived via immunoSEQ multiplex PCR, lists solely in-frame clones and lacks some. The sample lists 90,000 to 120,000 clones, about 92% occurring once. Deletions cut 0 bases from V and 0 bases from J, with 9 bases between. This CDR3 comprises 16 residues. CDR1 is ENHRY and CDR2 is SYGVKD in the germline V gene. The sample consisted of peripheral blood, taken on day 0 of AZD1222 vaccination. The rearrangement links TRBV10-3 to TRBJ1-3; D is ambiguous. This TCR was sampled from an adult in good health. This chain's CDR3 is CAISESPRNSGNTIYF. DNA for the CDR3: TGTGCCATCAGTGAGTCACCTCGGAACTCTGGAAACACCATATATTTT.